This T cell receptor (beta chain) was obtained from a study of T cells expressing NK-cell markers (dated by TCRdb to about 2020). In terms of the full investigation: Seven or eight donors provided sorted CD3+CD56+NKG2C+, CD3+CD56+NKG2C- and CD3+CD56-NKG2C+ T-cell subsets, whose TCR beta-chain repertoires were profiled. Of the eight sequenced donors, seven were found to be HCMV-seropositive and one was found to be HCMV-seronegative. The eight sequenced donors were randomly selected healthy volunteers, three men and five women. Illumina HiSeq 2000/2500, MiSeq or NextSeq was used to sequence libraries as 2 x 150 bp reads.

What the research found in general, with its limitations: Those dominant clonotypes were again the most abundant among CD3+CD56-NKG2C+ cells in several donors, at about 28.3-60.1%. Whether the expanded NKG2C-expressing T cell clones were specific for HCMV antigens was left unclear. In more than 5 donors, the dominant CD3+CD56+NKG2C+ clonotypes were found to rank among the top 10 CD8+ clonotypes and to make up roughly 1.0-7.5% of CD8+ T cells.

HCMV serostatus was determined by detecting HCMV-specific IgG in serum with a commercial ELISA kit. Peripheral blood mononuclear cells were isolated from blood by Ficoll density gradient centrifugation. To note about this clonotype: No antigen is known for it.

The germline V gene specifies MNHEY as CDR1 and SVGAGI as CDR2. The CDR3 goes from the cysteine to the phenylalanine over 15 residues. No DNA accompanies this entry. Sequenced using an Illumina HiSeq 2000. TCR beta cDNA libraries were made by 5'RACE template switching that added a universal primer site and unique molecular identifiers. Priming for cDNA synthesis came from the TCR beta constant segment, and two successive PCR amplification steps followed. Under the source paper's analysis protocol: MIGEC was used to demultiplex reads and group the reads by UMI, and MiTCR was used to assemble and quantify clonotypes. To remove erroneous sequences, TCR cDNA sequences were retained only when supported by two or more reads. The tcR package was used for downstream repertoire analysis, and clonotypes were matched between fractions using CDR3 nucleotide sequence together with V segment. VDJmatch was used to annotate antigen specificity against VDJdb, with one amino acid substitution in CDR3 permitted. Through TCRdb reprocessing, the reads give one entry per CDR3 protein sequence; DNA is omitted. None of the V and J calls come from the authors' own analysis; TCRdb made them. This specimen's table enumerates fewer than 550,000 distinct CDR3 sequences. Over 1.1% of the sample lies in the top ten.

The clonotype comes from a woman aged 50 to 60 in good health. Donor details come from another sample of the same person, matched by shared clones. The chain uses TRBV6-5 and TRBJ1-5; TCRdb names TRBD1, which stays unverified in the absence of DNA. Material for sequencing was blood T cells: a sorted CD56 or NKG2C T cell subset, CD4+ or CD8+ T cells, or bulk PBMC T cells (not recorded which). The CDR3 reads CASSYSSGDRQPQHF.